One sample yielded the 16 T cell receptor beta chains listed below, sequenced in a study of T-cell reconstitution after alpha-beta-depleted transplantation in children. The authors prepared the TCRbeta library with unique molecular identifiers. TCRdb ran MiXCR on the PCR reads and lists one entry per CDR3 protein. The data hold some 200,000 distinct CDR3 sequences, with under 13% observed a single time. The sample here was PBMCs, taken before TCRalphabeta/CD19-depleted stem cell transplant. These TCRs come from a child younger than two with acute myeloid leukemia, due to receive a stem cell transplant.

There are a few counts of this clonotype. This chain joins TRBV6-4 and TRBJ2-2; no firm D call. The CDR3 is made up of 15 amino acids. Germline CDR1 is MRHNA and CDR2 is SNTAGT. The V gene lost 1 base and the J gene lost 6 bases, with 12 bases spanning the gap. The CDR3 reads CASSDFPRTPGELFF. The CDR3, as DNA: TGTGCCAGCAGTGACTTTCCCCGAACCCCCGGGGAGCTGTTTTTT.

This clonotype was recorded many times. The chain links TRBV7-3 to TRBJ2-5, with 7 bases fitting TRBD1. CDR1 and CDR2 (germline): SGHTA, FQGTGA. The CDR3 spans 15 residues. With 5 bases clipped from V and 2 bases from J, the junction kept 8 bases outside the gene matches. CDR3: CASSLTGAQQETQYF. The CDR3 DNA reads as TGTGCCAGCAGCCTTACAGGGGCCCAACAAGAGACCCAGTACTTC.

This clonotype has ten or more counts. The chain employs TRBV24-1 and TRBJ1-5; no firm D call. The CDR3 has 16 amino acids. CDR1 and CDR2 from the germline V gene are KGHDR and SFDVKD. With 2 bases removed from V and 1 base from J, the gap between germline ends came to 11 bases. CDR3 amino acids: CATSDSGRGSNQPQHF. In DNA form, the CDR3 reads TGTGCCACCAGTGATTCAGGACGCGGCAGCAATCAGCCCCAGCATTTT.

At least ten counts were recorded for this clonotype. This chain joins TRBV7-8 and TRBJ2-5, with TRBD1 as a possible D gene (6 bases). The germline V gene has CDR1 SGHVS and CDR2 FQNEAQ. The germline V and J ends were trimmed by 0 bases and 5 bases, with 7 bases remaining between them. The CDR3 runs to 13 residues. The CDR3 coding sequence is TGTGCCAGCAGCTTAGCCCAGGGGGAGACCCAGTACTTC. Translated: CASSLAQGETQYF.

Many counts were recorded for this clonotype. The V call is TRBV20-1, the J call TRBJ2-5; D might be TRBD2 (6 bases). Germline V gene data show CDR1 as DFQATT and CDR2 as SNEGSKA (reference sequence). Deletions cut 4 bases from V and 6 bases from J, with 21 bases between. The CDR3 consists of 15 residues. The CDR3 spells CSATPLTQGGQTQYF. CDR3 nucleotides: TGCAGTGCTACCCCTTTGACCCAGGGAGGACAGACCCAGTACTTC.

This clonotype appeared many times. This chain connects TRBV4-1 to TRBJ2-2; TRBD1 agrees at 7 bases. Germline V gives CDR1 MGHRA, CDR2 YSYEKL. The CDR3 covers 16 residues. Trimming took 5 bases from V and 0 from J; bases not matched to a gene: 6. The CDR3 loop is CASSLEDRSNTGELFF. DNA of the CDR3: TGCGCCAGCAGCTTAGAGGACAGGTCGAACACCGGGGAGCTGTTTTTT.

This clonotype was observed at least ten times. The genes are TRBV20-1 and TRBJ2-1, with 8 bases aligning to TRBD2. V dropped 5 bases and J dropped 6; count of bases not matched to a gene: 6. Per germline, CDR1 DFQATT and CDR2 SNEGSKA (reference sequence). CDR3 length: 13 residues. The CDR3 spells CSARPGGRNEQFF. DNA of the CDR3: TGCAGTGCTCGTCCGGGGGGGCGCAATGAGCAGTTCTTC.

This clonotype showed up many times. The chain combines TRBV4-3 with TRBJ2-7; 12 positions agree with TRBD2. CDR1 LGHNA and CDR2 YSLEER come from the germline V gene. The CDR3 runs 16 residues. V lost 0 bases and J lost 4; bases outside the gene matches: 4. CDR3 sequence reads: CASSQDLAGGFYEQYF. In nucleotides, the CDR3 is TGCGCCAGCAGCCAAGATCTAGCGGGAGGGTTTTACGAGCAGTACTTC.

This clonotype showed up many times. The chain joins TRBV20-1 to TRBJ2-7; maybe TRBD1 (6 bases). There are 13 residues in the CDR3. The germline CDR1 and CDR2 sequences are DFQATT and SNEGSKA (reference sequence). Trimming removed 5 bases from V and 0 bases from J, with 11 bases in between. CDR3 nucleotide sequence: TGCAGTGCTCCGGGACATACCTCCTACGAGCAGTACTTC. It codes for CSAPGHTSYEQYF.

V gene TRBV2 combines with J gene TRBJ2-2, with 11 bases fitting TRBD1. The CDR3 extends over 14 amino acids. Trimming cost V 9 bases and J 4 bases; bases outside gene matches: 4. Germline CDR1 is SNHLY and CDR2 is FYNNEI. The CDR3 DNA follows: TGTGCCAGTCTAGGGACAGGGGGCACCGGGGAGCTGTTTTTT. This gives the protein CASLGTGGTGELFF.

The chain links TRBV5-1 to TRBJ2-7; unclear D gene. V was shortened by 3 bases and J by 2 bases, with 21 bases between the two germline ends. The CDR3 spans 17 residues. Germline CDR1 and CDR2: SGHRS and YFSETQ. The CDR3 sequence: CASSWATGPFSPYEQYF. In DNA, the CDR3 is TGCGCCAGCAGCTGGGCAACGGGCCCATTCTCTCCCTACGAGCAGTACTTC.

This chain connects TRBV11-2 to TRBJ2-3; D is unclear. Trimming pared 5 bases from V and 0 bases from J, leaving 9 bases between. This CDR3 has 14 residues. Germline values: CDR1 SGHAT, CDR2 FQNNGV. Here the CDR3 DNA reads TGTGCCAGCAGCGCGAGATTCAGCACAGATACGCAGTATTTT. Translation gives CASSARFSTDTQYF.

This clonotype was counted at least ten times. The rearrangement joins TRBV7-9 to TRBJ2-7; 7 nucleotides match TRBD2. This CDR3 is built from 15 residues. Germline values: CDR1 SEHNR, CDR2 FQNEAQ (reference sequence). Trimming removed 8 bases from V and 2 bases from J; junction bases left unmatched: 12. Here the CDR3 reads CASSISASGTYEQYF. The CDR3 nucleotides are TGTGCCAGCTCGATCTCGGCTAGCGGCACCTACGAGCAGTACTTC.

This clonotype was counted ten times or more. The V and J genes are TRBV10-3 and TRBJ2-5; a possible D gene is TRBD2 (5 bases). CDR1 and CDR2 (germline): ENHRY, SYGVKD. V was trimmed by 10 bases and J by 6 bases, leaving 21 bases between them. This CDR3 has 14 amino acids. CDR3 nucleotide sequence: TGTGCCACTGCGGAAGCTGGAGGAACAAAGACCCAGTACTTC. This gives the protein CATAEAGGTKTQYF.

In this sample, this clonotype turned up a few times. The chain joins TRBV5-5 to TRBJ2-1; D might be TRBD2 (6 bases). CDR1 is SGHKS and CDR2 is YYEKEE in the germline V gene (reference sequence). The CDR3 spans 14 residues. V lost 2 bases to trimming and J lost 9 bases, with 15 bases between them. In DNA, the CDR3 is TGTGCCAGCAGCTTTCCTAGACTAGTGGGTGAGCAGTTCTTC. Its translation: CASSFPRLVGEQFF.

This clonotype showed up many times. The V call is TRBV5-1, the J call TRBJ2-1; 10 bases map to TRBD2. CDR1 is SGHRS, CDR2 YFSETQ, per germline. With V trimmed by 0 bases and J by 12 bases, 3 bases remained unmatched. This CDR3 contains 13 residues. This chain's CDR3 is CASSLDSGGAQFF. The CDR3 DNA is TGCGCCAGCAGCTTGGACAGCGGGGGGGCGCAGTTCTTC.